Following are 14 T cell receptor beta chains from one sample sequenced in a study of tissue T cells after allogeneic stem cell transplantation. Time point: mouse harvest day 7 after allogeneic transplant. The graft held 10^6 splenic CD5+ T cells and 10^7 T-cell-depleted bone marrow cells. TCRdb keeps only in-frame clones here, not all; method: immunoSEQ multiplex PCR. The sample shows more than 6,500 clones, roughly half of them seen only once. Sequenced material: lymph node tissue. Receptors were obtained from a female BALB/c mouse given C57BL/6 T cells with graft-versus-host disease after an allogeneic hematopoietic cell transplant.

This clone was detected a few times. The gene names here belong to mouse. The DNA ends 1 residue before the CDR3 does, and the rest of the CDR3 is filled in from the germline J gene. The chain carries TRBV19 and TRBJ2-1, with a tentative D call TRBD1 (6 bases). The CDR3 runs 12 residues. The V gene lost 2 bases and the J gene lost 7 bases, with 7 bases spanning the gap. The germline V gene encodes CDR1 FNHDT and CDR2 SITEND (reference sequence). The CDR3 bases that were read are TGTGCCAGCAGTATCAGGGGCGCTGAGCAGTTC. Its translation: CASSIRGAEQF. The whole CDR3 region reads CASSIRGAEQFF.

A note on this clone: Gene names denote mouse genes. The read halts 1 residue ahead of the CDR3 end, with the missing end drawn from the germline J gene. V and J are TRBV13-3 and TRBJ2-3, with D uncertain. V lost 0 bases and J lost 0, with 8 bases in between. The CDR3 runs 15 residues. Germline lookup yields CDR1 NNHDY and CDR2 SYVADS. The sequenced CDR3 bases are TGTGCCAGCAGTGATGCAAGGCATAGTGCAGAAACGCTGTAT. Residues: CASSDARHSAETLY. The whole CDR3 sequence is CASSDARHSAETLYF.

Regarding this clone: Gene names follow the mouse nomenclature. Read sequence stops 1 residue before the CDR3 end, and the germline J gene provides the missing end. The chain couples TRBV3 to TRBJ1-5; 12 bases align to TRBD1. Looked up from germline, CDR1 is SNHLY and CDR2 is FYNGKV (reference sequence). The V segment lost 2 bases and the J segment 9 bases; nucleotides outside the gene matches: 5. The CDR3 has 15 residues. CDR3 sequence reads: CASSLTGQGARAPLF. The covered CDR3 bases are TGTGCCAGCAGCTTAACGGGACAGGGGGCTCGGGCTCCGCTT.

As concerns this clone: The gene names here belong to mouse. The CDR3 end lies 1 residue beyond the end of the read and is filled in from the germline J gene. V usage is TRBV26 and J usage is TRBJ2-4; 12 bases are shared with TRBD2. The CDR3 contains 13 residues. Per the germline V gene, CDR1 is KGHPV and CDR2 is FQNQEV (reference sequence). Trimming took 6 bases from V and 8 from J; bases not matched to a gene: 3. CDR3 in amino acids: CASRGTGGTTLYF. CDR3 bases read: TGTGCCAGCAGGGGGACTGGGGGGACCACCTTGTAC.

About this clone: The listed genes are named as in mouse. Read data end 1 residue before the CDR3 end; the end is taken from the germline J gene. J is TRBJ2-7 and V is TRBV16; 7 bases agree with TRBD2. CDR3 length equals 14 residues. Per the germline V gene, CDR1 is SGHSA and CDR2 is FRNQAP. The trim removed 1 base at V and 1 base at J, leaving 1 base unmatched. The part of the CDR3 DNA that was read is TGTGCAAGCAGCTTAGTTGGGGGGTCCTATGAACAGTAC. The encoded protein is CASSLVGGSYEQY. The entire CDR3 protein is CASSLVGGSYEQYF. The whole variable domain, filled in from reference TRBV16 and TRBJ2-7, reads NAGVIQTPRHKVTGKGQEATLWCEPISGHSAVFWYRQTIVQGLEFLTYFRNQAPIDDSGMPKERFSAQMPNQSHSTLKIQSTQPQDSAVYLCASSLVGGSYEQYFGPGTRLTVL.

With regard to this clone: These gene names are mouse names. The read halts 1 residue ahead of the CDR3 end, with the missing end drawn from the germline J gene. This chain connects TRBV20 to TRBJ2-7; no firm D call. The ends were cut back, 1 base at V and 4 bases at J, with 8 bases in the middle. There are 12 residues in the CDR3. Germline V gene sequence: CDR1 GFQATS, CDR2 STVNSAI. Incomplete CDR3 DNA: TGTGGTGCTAGGGGCAACATTTATGAACAGTAC. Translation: CGARGNIYEQY. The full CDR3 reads CGARGNIYEQYF.

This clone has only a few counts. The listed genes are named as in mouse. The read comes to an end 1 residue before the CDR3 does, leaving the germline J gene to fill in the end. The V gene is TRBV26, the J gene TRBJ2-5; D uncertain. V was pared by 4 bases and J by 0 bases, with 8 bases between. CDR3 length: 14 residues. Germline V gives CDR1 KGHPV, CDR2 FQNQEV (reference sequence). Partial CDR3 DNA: TGTGCCAGCAGTCCACAAATTAACCAAGACACCCAGTAC. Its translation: CASSPQINQDTQY. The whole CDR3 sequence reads CASSPQINQDTQYF.

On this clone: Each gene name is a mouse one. The CDR3 spells CASSLDIQNTLYF. The sequenced CDR3 bases are TGTGCAAGCAGCTTAGACATTCAAAACACCTTGTAC. V is TRBV16 and J is TRBJ2-4; no firm D call. Read coverage stops 1 residue before the CDR3 terminus; the germline J gene supplies the remainder. Germline CDR1 is SGHSA and CDR2 is FRNQAP. This CDR3 is 13 amino acids long. The ends were cut back, 0 bases at V and 2 bases at J, with 3 bases in the middle.

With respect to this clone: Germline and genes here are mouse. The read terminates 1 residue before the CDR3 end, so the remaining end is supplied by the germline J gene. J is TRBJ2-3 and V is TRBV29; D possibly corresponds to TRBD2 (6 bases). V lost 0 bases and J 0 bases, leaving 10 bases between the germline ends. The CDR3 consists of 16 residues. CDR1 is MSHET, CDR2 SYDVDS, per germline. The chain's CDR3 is CASSLSGGISAETLYF. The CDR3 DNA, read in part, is TGTGCTAGCAGTTTATCCGGGGGGATTAGTGCAGAAACGCTGTAT.

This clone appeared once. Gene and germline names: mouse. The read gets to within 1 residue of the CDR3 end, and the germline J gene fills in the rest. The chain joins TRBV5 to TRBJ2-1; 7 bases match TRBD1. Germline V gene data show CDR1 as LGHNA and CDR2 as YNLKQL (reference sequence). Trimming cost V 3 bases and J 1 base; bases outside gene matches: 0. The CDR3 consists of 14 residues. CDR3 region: CASSQTGNYAEQFF. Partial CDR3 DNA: TGTGCCAGCAGCCAGACAGGGAACTATGCTGAGCAGTTC.

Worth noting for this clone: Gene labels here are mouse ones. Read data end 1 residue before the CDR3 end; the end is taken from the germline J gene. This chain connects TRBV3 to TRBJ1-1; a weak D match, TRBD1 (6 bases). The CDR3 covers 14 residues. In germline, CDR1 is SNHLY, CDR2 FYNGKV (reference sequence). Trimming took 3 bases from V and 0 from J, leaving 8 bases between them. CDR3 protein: CASSLGQSNTEVFF. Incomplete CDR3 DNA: TGTGCCAGCAGCTTGGGACAATCAAACACAGAAGTCTTC. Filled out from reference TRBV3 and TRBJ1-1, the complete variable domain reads GPKVLQIPSHQIIDMGQMVTLNCDPVSNHLYFYWYKQILGQQMEFLVNFYNGKVMEKSKLFKDQFSVERPDGSYFTLKIQPTALEDSAVYFCASSLGQSNTEVFFGKGTRLTVV.

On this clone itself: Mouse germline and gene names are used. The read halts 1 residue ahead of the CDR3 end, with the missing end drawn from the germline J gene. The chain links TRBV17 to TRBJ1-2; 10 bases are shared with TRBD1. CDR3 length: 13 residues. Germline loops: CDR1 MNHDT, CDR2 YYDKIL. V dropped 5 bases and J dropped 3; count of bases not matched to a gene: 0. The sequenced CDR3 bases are TGTGCTAGCAGTGGGACAGGGGACTCCGACTACACC. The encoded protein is CASSGTGDSDYT. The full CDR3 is CASSGTGDSDYTF.

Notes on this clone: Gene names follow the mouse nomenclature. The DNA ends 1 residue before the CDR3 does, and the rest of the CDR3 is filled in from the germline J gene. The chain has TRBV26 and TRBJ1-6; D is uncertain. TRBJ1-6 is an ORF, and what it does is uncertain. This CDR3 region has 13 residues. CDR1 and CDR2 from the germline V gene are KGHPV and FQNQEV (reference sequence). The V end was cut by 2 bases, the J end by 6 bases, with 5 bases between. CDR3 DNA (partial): TGTGCCAGCAGTCTGGCAATTAATTCGCCCCTCTAC. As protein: CASSLAINSPLY. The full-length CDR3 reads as CASSLAINSPLYF.

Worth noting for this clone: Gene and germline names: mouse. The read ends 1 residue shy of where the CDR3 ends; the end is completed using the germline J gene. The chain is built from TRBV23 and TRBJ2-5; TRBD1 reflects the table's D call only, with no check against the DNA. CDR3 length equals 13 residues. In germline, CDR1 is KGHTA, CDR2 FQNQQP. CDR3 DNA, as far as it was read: TGCTCCAGCAGACCAGCCCCCCAAGACACCCAGTAC. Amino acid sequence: CSSRPAPQDTQY. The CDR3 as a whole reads CSSRPAPQDTQYF.